Below, 21 T cell receptor beta chains from the same sample are listed, as sequenced in a study of blood T cell repertoires in COVID-19. Some clones are missing from TCRdb's copy, which holds only in-frame ones; the method was immunoSEQ multiplex PCR. The sample has roughly 250,000 clones; roughly 90% are singletons. Sequenced material: PBMCs or T cells enriched from blood (not recorded which). Source of these receptors: a woman aged 45-60 years who had recovered from COVID-19.

The chain joins TRBV5-1 to TRBJ1-3, with D possibly matching TRBD1 (6 bases). V gave up 0 bases and J gave up 5 bases, with 9 bases separating them. The length of the CDR3 is 14 residues. CDR1 is SGHRS, CDR2 YFSETQ, per germline. The CDR3 nucleotides read TGCGCCAGCAGCTTGGAGGGGGGGAGAAACACCATATATTTT. This gives the protein CASSLEGGRNTIYF.

The chain couples TRBV6-5 to TRBJ2-7; 7 bases map to TRBD2. V dropped 8 bases and J dropped 1; count of bases not matched to a gene: 8. CDR3 size: 14 residues. The V gene's germline CDR1 is MNHEY and CDR2 SVGAGI. The DNA of the CDR3 is TGTGCCAGCCTTCTAGCGGAGGCGTCCTACGAGCAGTACTTC. This codes for CASLLAEASYEQYF.

The chain carries TRBV19 and TRBJ1-3, with 8 nucleotides matching TRBD1. V gave up 3 bases and J gave up 0 bases; unmatched junction bases: 7. Germline CDR1 and CDR2: LNHDA and SQIVND (reference sequence). The CDR3 length is 17 residues. Here the CDR3 reads CASSIGRTGSSGNTIYF. The CDR3 coding sequence is TGTGCCAGTAGTATTGGCCGGACAGGGAGCTCTGGAAACACCATATATTTT.

The chain combines TRBV29-1 with TRBJ1-4, with D possibly being TRBD1 (5 bases). The CDR3 sequence is 13 residues long. CDR1 is SQVTM and CDR2 is ANQGSEA in the germline V gene. Trimming removed 7 bases from V and 8 bases from J, with 17 bases in between. The DNA of the CDR3 is TGCAGCGCAGGACATACAGGAGGGGAAAAACTGTTTTTT. Translation gives CSAGHTGGEKLFF.

The rearrangement links TRBV4-1 to TRBJ1-1, with D possibly TRBD1 on 6 matching bases. This CDR3 comprises 14 residues. V shed 6 bases and J shed 4 bases, with 15 bases lying between them. CDR1 and CDR2 (germline): MGHRA, YSYEKL. The chain's CDR3 is CASRGTLRGTEAFF. As DNA, the CDR3 is TGCGCCAGCAGGGGGACATTGAGGGGCACTGAAGCTTTCTTT.

CDR3: CASSYRYSYEQYF. The CDR3 coding sequence is TGTGCCAGCAGTTACCGTTACTCCTACGAGCAGTACTTC. The V and J genes are TRBV6-5 and TRBJ2-7; D is unclear. Trimming cost V 2 bases and J 0 bases, with 5 bases left between them. This CDR3 has 13 amino acids. Germline-derived CDR1 and CDR2 are MNHEY and SVGAGI.

DNA of the CDR3: TGTGCCAGCTCACCAAGGACAGGGGGGGCAACTAATGAAAAACTGTTTTTT. This encodes CASSPRTGGATNEKLFF. The rearrangement joins TRBV18 to TRBJ1-4; TRBD1 aligns across 10 bases. Per the germline V gene, CDR1 is KGHSH and CDR2 is LQKENI. Losses at the gene ends were 2 bases for V and 0 bases for J; bases not matched to a gene: 3. The CDR3 has 17 residues.

The rearrangement uses TRBV9 and TRBJ1-1; D is uncertain. CDR3 length: 17 residues. Germline V CDR1 and CDR2: SGDLS, YYNGEE. V was clipped by 0 bases and J by 4 bases, with 19 bases between them. CDR3 coding DNA: TGTGCCAGCAGCGTAGGTGCGAGCGGGAGGACTAGCACTGAAGCTTTCTTT. It yields the protein CASSVGASGRTSTEAFF.

The chain carries TRBV3-1 (or the pseudogene TRBV3-2) and TRBJ2-7, with D possibly matching TRBD1 (5 bases). The CDR3 is 14 amino acids. The germline V gene has CDR1 LGHDT and CDR2 YNNKEL (reference sequence). V was cut by 4 bases and J by 2 bases, with 12 bases left in between. The DNA of the CDR3 is TGTGCCAGCAGCCCCACCGAGGACACCTACGAGCAGTACTTC. Encoded protein: CASSPTEDTYEQYF.

This clone was detected once. The chain has TRBV12-5 and TRBJ1-2; 7 nucleotides line up with TRBD1. Germline trimming cut 5 bases from V and 5 bases from J; bases unmatched to any gene: 5. Germline assignment: CDR1 LGHNT and CDR2 FRNRAP. The CDR3 loop spans 13 amino acids. In DNA form, the CDR3 reads TGTGCTAGTGGTACAGGGGAGACTTATGGCTACACCTTC. Translation gives CASGTGETYGYTF.

The chain recombines TRBV29-1 with TRBJ2-7, with 9 bases matching TRBD2. After removal of 1 base from V and 5 bases from J, the junction contained 3 bases not matched to a gene. Germline CDR1 SQVTM, CDR2 ANQGSEA. The CDR3 extends over 13 amino acids. In DNA, the CDR3 is TGCAGCGTTGAAGCACCTAGCGGGAACGAGCAGTACTTC. Its protein is CSVEAPSGNEQYF.

The chain is built from TRBV11-2 and TRBJ2-1; TRBD2 matches at 13 bases. This CDR3 has 15 amino acids. J gave up 9 bases and V 5 bases, and 7 bases lay outside the gene matches. The germline V gene encodes CDR1 SGHAT and CDR2 FQNNGV. The CDR3 here is CASSTLAGGVSEQFF. CDR3 sequence (DNA): TGTGCCAGCAGCACACTAGCGGGAGGGGTGAGTGAGCAGTTCTTC.

In its sample, this clone was seen once. This rearrangement joins TRBV21-1 to TRBJ2-1; the D call in the table, TRBD2, was not verified against the DNA. TRBV21-1 represents a pseudogene. The CDR3 is made up of 19 amino acids. This CDR3 reads CASSKGVAGGPSSYNEQFF. The CDR3, as DNA: TGTGCCAGCAGCAAAGGGGTAGCGGGAGGACCCAGTTCCTACAATGAGCAGTTCTTC.

This clone was counted once. V is TRBV5-1 and J is TRBJ1-3; the D is unclear. CDR1 is SGHRS, CDR2 YFSETQ, per germline. The CDR3 is made up of 15 amino acids. V lost 1 base and J 0 bases, leaving 8 bases between the germline ends. The CDR3, as DNA: TGCGCCAGCAGCTTGACAGCGGACTCTGGAAACACCATATATTTT. It specifies CASSLTADSGNTIYF.

In its sample, this clone was seen once. The rearrangement uses TRBV4-1 and TRBJ1-6; 8 positions match TRBD1. The trim removed 3 bases at V and 6 bases at J, leaving 10 bases unmatched. The CDR3 covers 17 residues. Germline values: CDR1 MGHRA, CDR2 YSYEKL. The CDR3 bases are TGCGCCAGCAGCCACGGGGCCCCCAGGGGGCTTAATTCACCCCTCCACTTT. Translating gives CASSHGAPRGLNSPLHF.

The V gene is TRBV2, the J gene TRBJ2-1; perhaps TRBD1 as D (5 bases). The CDR3 contains 15 residues. V was trimmed by 6 bases and J by 0 bases, leaving 12 bases between them. From germline, CDR1 is SNHLY and CDR2 FYNNEI. DNA of the CDR3: TGTGCCAGCAGGCCGACAGATTCCTCCTACAATGAGCAGTTCTTC. It translates to CASRPTDSSYNEQFF.

The chain combines TRBV28 with TRBJ2-7; TRBD2 matches at 12 bases. The trim removed 5 bases at V and 2 bases at J, leaving 13 bases unmatched. The CDR3 consists of 18 residues. Looked up from germline, CDR1 is MDHEN and CDR2 is SYDVKM. CDR3 bases: TGTGCCAGCAGTAAATATCCGGGACTAGCGGGTATGACCTACGAGCAGTACTTC. This translates into CASSKYPGLAGMTYEQYF.

J is TRBJ2-1 and V is TRBV6-2 or TRBV6-3; maybe TRBD1 (6 bases). Between the trimmed V and J ends, which lost 5 bases and 8 bases, there was a span of 22 bases. This CDR3 comprises 16 residues. From germline, CDR1 is MNHEY and CDR2 SVGEGT. For the CDR3, the DNA is TGTGCCAGCAGTCCCCCGCCTGACAGGAGGAAGGATGAGCAGTTCTTC. This codes for CASSPPPDRRKDEQFF.

V is TRBV4-1 and J is TRBJ2-7; 8 bases are shared with TRBD2. This CDR3 contains 17 residues. With V trimmed by 2 bases and J by 2 bases, 11 bases remained unmatched. CDR1 is MGHRA, CDR2 YSYEKL, per germline. The CDR3 nucleotides are TGCGCCAGCAGCCAACAAGTAGCGGGAAGGCGGCCCTACGAGCAGTACTTC. This encodes CASSQQVAGRRPYEQYF.

The chain couples TRBV25-1 to TRBJ2-1; 10 nucleotides match TRBD1. CDR3 length equals 13 residues. V was clipped by 10 bases and J by 5 bases; unmatched bases: 5. Germline lookup yields CDR1 MGHDK and CDR2 SYGVNS. CDR3 in amino acids: CATRQGANNEQFF. CDR3 nucleotides: TGTGCCACCCGACAGGGGGCGAACAATGAGCAGTTCTTC.

This chain connects TRBV27 to TRBJ2-7; D may be TRBD1 (5 bases). Trimming took 6 bases from V and 0 from J, leaving 9 bases between them. Germline V gives CDR1 MNHEY, CDR2 SMNVEV (reference sequence). This CDR3 region has 13 residues. As DNA, the CDR3 is TGTGCCAGCAGCAGGACAAACTCCTACGAGCAGTACTTC. This gives the protein CASSRTNSYEQYF.